These 25 T cell receptor beta chains were all obtained from the same sample, sequenced in a study of blood T cell repertoires in COVID-19. Profiling relied on immunoSEQ multiplex PCR, and the TCRdb table lists in-frame clones only, not all of them. The sample includes 300,000 to 350,000 clones, roughly nine tenths of them seen just once. Sequencing was done on a sample of peripheral blood. These receptors came from a woman in her twenties or thirties with COVID-19, enrolled during active disease.

The V call is TRBV18, the J call TRBJ2-7, with a possible D match to TRBD1 (5 bases). Germline assignment: CDR1 KGHSH and CDR2 LQKENI. The CDR3 sequence is 12 residues long. Trimming cost V 2 bases and J 5 bases, with 7 bases left between them. The CDR3 DNA is TGTGCCAGCTCACCAGGGGCGGACGAGCAGTACTTC. Amino acid sequence: CASSPGADEQYF.

This chain uses TRBV24-1 with TRBJ1-2, with 8 bases identical to TRBD1. CDR3 length equals 15 residues. V lost 4 bases and J lost 8; bases outside the gene matches: 11. The V gene's germline CDR1 is KGHDR and CDR2 SFDVKD. Here the CDR3 reads CATSEGDRPRWGYTF. The CDR3, as DNA: TGTGCCACCAGTGAGGGGGACAGGCCGAGATGGGGCTACACCTTC.

This clone appeared once. The chain uses TRBV6-5 and TRBJ2-7; a weak D match, TRBD1 (6 bases). V lost 0 bases to trimming and J lost 7 bases, with 16 bases between them. This CDR3 has 15 residues. Germline CDR1 is MNHEY and CDR2 is SVGAGI. The CDR3 coding sequence is TGTGCCAGCAGTTACTCGATTCTGGGGGCACGGGAGCAGTACTTC. Its protein is CASSYSILGAREQYF.

This clone was picked up one time. The V gene is TRBV6-4, the J gene TRBJ2-3, with a possible D match to TRBD2 (6 bases). Trimming left V 6 bases short and J 4 bases short, with 11 bases between. The germline CDR1 and CDR2 sequences are MRHNA and SNTAGT. This CDR3 spans 13 amino acids. The CDR3 region has the DNA TGTGCCAGCAGCGAGGGACTTTCAGATACGCAGTATTTT. Residues: CASSEGLSDTQYF.

This chain uses TRBV7-3 with TRBJ2-3, with TRBD2 identical over 8 bases. The germline gives CDR1 SGHTA, CDR2 FQGTGA. Germline trimming cut 4 bases from V and 7 bases from J; bases unmatched to any gene: 16. This CDR3 is 17 amino acids long. The DNA for the CDR3 is TGTGCCAGCAGCTCCCCGGGGGGGGCGCGACAGCGAAATACGCAGTATTTT. As protein: CASSSPGGARQRNTQYF.

In this sample, this clone turned up once. The rearrangement uses TRBV5-8 and TRBJ1-5, with D perhaps TRBD1 (6 bases). V was cut by 2 bases and J by 7 bases, with 13 bases left in between. CDR3 length: 14 amino acids. Per germline, CDR1 SGHTS and CDR2 YDEGEE. In DNA form, the CDR3 reads TGTGCCAGCAGCTTACAGGGAATACAGCAGCCCCAGCATTTT. It is translated as CASSLQGIQQPQHF.

The J gene is TRBJ1-2, the V gene TRBV4-2; D gene uncertain. The CDR3 contains 12 residues. Germline V gene lookup returns CDR1 LGHNA and CDR2 YNFKEQ. The V end was cut by 0 bases, the J end by 6 bases, with 5 bases between. The CDR3 coding sequence is TGTGCCAGCAGCCAAGAAGGAGATGGCTACACCTTC. It encodes CASSQEGDGYTF.

The rearrangement joins TRBV30 to TRBJ2-1, with TRBD2 matching over 9 bases. CDR3 length: 15 residues. Per germline, CDR1 GTSNPN and CDR2 SVGIG (reference sequence). Trimming at V came to 0 bases and at J to 8 bases, leaving 8 bases not matched to a gene. CDR3 loop: CAWSVWREGLYEQFF. The CDR3 coding sequence is TGTGCCTGGAGTGTCTGGCGGGAGGGCCTGTATGAGCAGTTCTTC.

The chain is built from TRBV7-8 and TRBJ2-7, with TRBD1 matching 8 bases. The CDR3 has 12 residues. The germline gives CDR1 SGHVS, CDR2 FQNEAQ. The trim removed 4 bases at V and 5 bases at J, leaving 1 base unmatched. The CDR3 nucleotides read TGTGCCAGCAGCTGGACAGGGAACGAGCAGTACTTC. Translated: CASSWTGNEQYF. The full variable domain, rest sourced from reference TRBV7-8 and TRBJ2-7, is GAGVSQSPRYKVAKRGQDVALRCDPISGHVSLFWYQQALGQGPEFLTYFQNEAQLDKSGLPSDRFFAERPEGSVSTLKIQRTQQEDSAVYLCASSWTGNEQYFGPGTRLTVT.

The rearrangement joins TRBV7-3 to TRBJ2-1; 10 nucleotides agree with TRBD2. This CDR3 comprises 15 residues. With 0 bases clipped from V and 5 bases from J, the junction kept 1 base outside the gene matches. Germline V gene lookup returns CDR1 SGHTA and CDR2 FQGTGA. The CDR3, as DNA: TGTGCCAGCAGCTTAACGGGACTAGCGAACAATGAGCAGTTCTTC. It specifies CASSLTGLANNEQFF.

This clone was seen a handful of times. J is TRBJ1-5 and V is TRBV30; the D gene is possibly TRBD1 (6 bases). V was clipped by 4 bases and J by 6 bases, with 19 bases between them. Per the germline V gene, CDR1 is GTSNPN and CDR2 is SVGIG (reference sequence). This CDR3 comprises 15 residues. This CDR3 is CAWIPARTGSQPQHF. The CDR3 region has the DNA TGTGCCTGGATACCCGCACGAACAGGGTCTCAGCCCCAGCATTTT.

The rearrangement uses TRBV19 and TRBJ2-1, with TRBD2 as a possible D gene (5 bases). The CDR3 loop spans 14 amino acids. The germline V gene has CDR1 LNHDA and CDR2 SQIVND (reference sequence). V lost 0 bases and J lost 9, with 12 bases in between. The CDR3 is CASSIDRAAGEQFF. Written as DNA, the CDR3 is TGTGCCAGTAGTATAGATCGGGCTGCGGGTGAGCAGTTCTTC.

The CDR3 sequence: CSGYTGLTEAFF. The CDR3 DNA reads TGCAGCGGATACACAGGGCTCACTGAAGCTTTCTTT. This rearrangement joins TRBV29-1 to TRBJ1-1; a possible D gene is TRBD1 (6 bases). V was cut by 7 bases and J by 4 bases, with 13 bases left in between. Germline V lookup: CDR1 SQVTM, CDR2 ANQGSEA. The CDR3 covers 12 residues.

The rearrangement links TRBV19 to TRBJ1-1; unclear D gene. V lost 3 bases to trimming and J lost 1 base, with 15 bases between them. Germline V gives CDR1 LNHDA, CDR2 SQIVND (reference sequence). This CDR3 region has 16 residues. The CDR3 here is CASSIGFAGPNTEAFF. CDR3 bases: TGTGCCAGTAGTATTGGGTTTGCAGGTCCGAACACTGAAGCTTTCTTT.

This clone appeared once. The V gene is TRBV2, the J gene TRBJ1-5, with D maybe TRBD1 (5 bases). The CDR3 covers 13 residues. The V gene's germline CDR1 is SNHLY and CDR2 FYNNEI. V lost 8 bases and J lost 4, with 12 bases in between. CDR3 amino acids: CASGGTGNQPQHF. CDR3 sequence (DNA): TGTGCCAGCGGGGGGACGGGGAATCAGCCCCAGCATTTT.

This chain links TRBV5-1 with TRBJ2-7; D is possibly TRBD2 (5 bases). The germline V and J ends were trimmed by 4 bases and 2 bases, with 16 bases remaining between them. Germline CDR1 reads SGHRS; CDR2 reads YFSETQ. This CDR3 spans 15 amino acids. The CDR3 DNA follows: TGCGCCAGCAGCCCCGCCGCGGGCAGCGCCTACGAGCAGTACTTC. Translation: CASSPAAGSAYEQYF.

The chain links TRBV18 to TRBJ1-1; 11 nucleotides agree with TRBD1. Trimming cost V 4 bases and J 10 bases; bases outside gene matches: 8. Germline CDR1 and CDR2: KGHSH and LQKENI. The CDR3 loop spans 14 amino acids. CDR3 DNA: TGTGCCAGCTCACTACCCCGGGACAGGGGGGGAGCTTTCTTT. Residues: CASSLPRDRGGAFF. Full variable domain (remainder filled in from reference TRBV18 and TRBJ1-1): NAGVMQNPRHLVRRRGQEARLRCSPMKGHSHVYWYRQLPEEGLKFMVYLQKENIIDESGMPKERFSAEFPKEGPSILRIQQVVRGDSAAYFCASSLPRDRGGAFFGQGTRLTVV.

The chain recombines TRBV6-2 or TRBV6-3 with TRBJ2-3; weak D call: TRBD1 (6 bases). Looked up from germline, CDR1 is MNHEY and CDR2 is SVGEGT. V was cut by 5 bases and J by 0 bases, with 15 bases left in between. The CDR3 loop spans 16 amino acids. The CDR3 bases are TGTGCCAGCAGTCCGAGGACAGTCTCTAGCACAGATACGCAGTATTTT. Its protein product is CASSPRTVSSTDTQYF.

The rearrangement links TRBV27 to TRBJ1-2; the D gene is possibly TRBD1 (5 bases). With 6 bases removed from V and 1 base from J, the gap between germline ends came to 15 bases. Looked up from germline, CDR1 is MNHEY and CDR2 is SMNVEV (reference sequence). The CDR3 is 15 residues long. CDR3 sequence (DNA): TGTGCCAGCAGAGGCGACAGAGACTTTAACTATGGCTACACCTTC. Amino acids: CASRGDRDFNYGYTF.

The rearrangement uses TRBV30 and TRBJ1-3, with 7 bases identical to TRBD1. The V segment lost 7 bases and the J segment 3 bases; nucleotides outside the gene matches: 6. The CDR3 sequence is 13 residues long. Germline CDR1 GTSNPN, CDR2 SVGIG (reference sequence). The CDR3 region is CAYDRAGGNTIYF. The CDR3 region has the DNA TGTGCCTACGACAGGGCGGGTGGAAACACCATATATTTT.

V gene TRBV3-1 (or the pseudogene TRBV3-2) combines with J gene TRBJ2-4, with TRBD2 matching 8 bases. Losses at the gene ends were 3 bases for V and 6 bases for J; bases not matched to a gene: 22. CDR3 length: 20 amino acids. The V gene's germline CDR1 is LGHDT and CDR2 YNNKEL (reference sequence). The CDR3 nucleotides read TGTGCCAGCAGCCAGGCTCCAAAAACCGGGACTAGACGTCGAGGAAACATTCAGTACTTC. This codes for CASSQAPKTGTRRRGNIQYF.

The DNA of the CDR3 is TGTGCCAGCAGCTTATCGTGGACTACAGATACGCAGTATTTT. It specifies CASSLSWTTDTQYF. This rearrangement joins TRBV7-2 to TRBJ2-3, with D maybe TRBD2 (5 bases). Germline CDR1 is SGHTA and CDR2 is FQGNSA. The V end was cut by 2 bases, the J end by 3 bases, with 9 bases between. The CDR3 totals 14 residues.

The rearrangement joins TRBV28 to TRBJ2-7, with TRBD1 identical over 12 bases. The CDR3 runs 16 residues. The J segment lost 3 bases and the V segment lost 1 base, leaving 4 bases of the junction unmatched. The germline CDR1 and CDR2 sequences are MDHEN and SYDVKM. CDR3 amino acids: CASSLYGTGGIYEQYF. For the CDR3, the DNA is TGTGCCAGCAGTTTATATGGGACAGGGGGCATCTACGAGCAGTACTTC.

This chain connects TRBV28 to TRBJ2-3; the match to TRBD2 covers 10 bases. The ends lost 9 bases at V and 4 bases at J; junction bases unmatched: 16. CDR1 is MDHEN, CDR2 SYDVKM, per germline. The CDR3 has 17 amino acids. In DNA, the CDR3 is TGTGCCAGTCGAGGGGCTAGCGGGAGTGGTTGGCCAGATACGCAGTATTTT. Translation gives CASRGASGSGWPDTQYF.

The chain combines TRBV10-2 with TRBJ1-1, with D perhaps TRBD1 (5 bases). The ends were cut back, 9 bases at V and 1 base at J, with 12 bases in the middle. Germline V lookup: CDR1 WSHSY, CDR2 SAAADI. The CDR3 contains 13 residues. In nucleotides, the CDR3 is TGCGCCAGTAAAGGGGCGTCGAACACTGAAGCTTTCTTT. Its protein product is CASKGASNTEAFF.